This TCR beta chain was retrieved from a study of cytomegalovirus exposure and HLA in healthy donors. Study in general: Inside one of the first data releases sat about 85 million unique TCRs taken from HLA-typed donors.

V shed 6 bases and J 5 bases; nucleotides not matched to a gene: 5. The germline gives CDR1 LNHDA, CDR2 SQIVND (reference sequence). CDR3 length: 14 residues. PCR was performed using 60 Vbeta and 13 Jbeta primers. This table comes from immunoSEQ multiplex PCR, and its TCRdb copy is limited to in-frame clones, with some not included. The data show roughly 150,000 clones, just under 70% seen once. This TCR came from a man between 60 and 75 years old in good health and CMV-seronegative. The sample comprised PBMCs. This rearrangement joins TRBV19 to TRBJ1-5, with 9 bases that match TRBD1. The CDR3 spells CASRGTGWDQPQHF. CDR3 nucleotide sequence: TGTGCCAGTAGGGGGACAGGGTGGGATCAGCCCCAGCATTTT. The variable domain in full, with the rest retrieved from reference TRBV19 and TRBJ1-5, is DGGITQSPKYLFRKEGQNVTLSCEQNLNHDAMYWYRQDPGQGLRLIYYSQIVNDFQKGDIAEGYSVSREKKESFPLTVTSAQKNPTAFYLCASRGTGWDQPQHFGDGTRLSIL.